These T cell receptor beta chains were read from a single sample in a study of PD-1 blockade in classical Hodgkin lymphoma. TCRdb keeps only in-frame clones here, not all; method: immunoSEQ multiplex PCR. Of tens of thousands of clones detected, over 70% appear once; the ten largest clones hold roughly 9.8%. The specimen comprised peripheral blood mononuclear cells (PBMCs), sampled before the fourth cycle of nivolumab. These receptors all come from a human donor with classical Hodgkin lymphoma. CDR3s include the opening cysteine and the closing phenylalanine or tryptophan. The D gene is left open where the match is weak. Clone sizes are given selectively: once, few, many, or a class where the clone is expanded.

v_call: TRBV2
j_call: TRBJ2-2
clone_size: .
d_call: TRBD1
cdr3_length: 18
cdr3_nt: TGTGCCAGCAGTGAAAGTATGATGGGACAGGGCTTCACCGGGGAGCTGTTTTTT
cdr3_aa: CASSESMMGQGFTGELFF

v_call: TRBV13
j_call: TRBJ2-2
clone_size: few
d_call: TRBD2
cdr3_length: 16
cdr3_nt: TGTGCCAGCAGCGGGAGAGCGGGGGGGAACACCGGGGAGCTGTTTTTT
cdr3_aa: CASSGRAGGNTGELFF

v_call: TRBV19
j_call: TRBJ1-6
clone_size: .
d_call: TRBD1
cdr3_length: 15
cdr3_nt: TGTGCCAGTAGTTGGTTGGGACAGGGGAATTCACCCCTCCACTTT
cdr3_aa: CASSWLGQGNSPLHF

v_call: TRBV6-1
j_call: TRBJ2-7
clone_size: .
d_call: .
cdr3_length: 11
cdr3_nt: TGTGCCAGCAGCCCCCTCTACGAGCAGTACTTC
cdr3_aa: CASSPLYEQYF

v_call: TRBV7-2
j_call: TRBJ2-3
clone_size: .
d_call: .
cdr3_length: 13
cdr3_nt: TGTGCCAGCAGCTATACTGGCCCAGATACGCAGTATTTT
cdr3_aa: CASSYTGPDTQYF

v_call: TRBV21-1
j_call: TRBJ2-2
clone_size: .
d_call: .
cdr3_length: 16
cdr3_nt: TGTGCCAGCAGAGAACCCGGGACAGCCAACACCGGGGAGCTGTTTTTT
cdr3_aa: CASREPGTANTGELFF

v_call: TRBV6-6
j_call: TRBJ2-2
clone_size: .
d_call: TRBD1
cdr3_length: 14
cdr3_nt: TGTGCCAGCAGATTAACAGGGGAGCACGGGGAGCTGTTTTTT
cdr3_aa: CASRLTGEHGELFF

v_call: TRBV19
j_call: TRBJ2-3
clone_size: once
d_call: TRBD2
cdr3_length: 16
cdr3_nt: TGTGCCAGTAGTATTGTAGCGGGGGGTAACACAGATACGCAGTATTTT
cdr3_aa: CASSIVAGGNTDTQYF

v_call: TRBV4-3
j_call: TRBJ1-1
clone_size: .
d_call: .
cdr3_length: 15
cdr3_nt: TGCGCCAGCAGCCCGAATACAGATATTGACACTGAAGCTTTCTTT
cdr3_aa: CASSPNTDIDTEAFF

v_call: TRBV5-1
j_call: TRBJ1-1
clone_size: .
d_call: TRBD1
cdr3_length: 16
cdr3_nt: TGCGCCAGCAGCTTTCGCCATCGACAGGGAAGGACTGAAGCTTTCTTT
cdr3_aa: CASSFRHRQGRTEAFF

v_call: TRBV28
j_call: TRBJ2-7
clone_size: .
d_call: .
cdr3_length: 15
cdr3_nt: TGTGCCAGCAGTTTATCTTGGGGCAGAAGCTACGAGCAGTACTTC
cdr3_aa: CASSLSWGRSYEQYF

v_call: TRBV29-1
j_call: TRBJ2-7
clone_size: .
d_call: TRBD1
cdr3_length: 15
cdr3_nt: TGCAGCGTTGAAGTCTGGGGGACAGTTGTCTACGAGCAGTACTTC
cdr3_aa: CSVEVWGTVVYEQYF

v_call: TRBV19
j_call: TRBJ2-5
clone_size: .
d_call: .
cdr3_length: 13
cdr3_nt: TGTGCCAGTAGCCCCGGGCGGGAAGAGACCCAGTACTTC
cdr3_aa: CASSPGREETQYF

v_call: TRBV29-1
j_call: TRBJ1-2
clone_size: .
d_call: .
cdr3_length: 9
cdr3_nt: .
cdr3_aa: CSVGRGTLF

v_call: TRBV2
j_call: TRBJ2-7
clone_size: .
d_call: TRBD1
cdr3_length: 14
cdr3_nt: TGTGCCAGCAGTGGCGACAGGGTCTCCTACGAGCAGTACTTC
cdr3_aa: CASSGDRVSYEQYF

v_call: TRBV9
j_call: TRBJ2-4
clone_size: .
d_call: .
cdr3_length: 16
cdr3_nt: TGTGCCAGCAGCGGGGGCGGAGGGCATTCGAGAAACATTCAGTACTTC
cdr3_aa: CASSGGGGHSRNIQYF

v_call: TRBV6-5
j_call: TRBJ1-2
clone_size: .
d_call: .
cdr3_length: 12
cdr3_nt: TGTGCCAGCAGTTACTCGGGCTATGGCTACACCTTC
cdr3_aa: CASSYSGYGYTF

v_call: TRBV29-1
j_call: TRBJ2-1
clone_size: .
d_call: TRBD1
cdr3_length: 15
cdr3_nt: TGCAGCGTTGTTCCGTGGGGACAGGGTTTTAATGAGCAGTTCTTC
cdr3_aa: CSVVPWGQGFNEQFF

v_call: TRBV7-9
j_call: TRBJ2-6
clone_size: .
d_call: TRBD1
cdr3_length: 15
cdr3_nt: TGTGCCAGCACCCAGGGGGCGGTTGGGGCCAACGTCCTGACTTTC
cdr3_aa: CASTQGAVGANVLTF

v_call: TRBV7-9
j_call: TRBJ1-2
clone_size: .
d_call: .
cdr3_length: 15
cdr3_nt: TGTGCCAGCAACATACTCTGGGACGCTCACTATGGCTACACCTTC
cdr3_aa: CASNILWDAHYGYTF

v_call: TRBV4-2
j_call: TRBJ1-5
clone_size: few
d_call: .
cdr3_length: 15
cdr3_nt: TGTGCCAGCAGCCACAGGGGAGGCGGCAATCAGCCCCAGCATTTT
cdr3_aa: CASSHRGGGNQPQHF

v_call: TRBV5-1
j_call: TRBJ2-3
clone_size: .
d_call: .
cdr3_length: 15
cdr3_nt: TGCGCCAGCAGCTTGGACTCCCCGGGCCAGGATACGCAGTATTTT
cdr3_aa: CASSLDSPGQDTQYF

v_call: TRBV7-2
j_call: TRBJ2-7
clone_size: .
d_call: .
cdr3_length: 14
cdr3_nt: TGTGCCAGCAGCTTACAAAGCGGCTACTACGAGCAGTACTTC
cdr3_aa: CASSLQSGYYEQYF

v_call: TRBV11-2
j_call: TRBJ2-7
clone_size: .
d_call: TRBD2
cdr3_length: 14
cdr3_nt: TGTGCCAGCAGCTTAGCGGGGGGATCCTACGAGCAGTACTTC
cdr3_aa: CASSLAGGSYEQYF

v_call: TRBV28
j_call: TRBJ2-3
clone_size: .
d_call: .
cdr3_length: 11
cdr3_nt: TGTGCCAGCCTAGAAGGGGATACGCAGTATTTT
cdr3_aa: CASLEGDTQYF

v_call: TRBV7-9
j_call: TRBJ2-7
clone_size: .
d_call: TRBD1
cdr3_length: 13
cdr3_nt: TGTGCCAGCAGCGGGACAGGGTCGGGTGAGCAGTACTTC
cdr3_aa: CASSGTGSGEQYF

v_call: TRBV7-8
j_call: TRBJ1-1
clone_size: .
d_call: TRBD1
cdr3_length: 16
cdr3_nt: TGTGCCAGCAGCTCGAGGCCGACAGGGATGAACACTGAAGCTTTCTTT
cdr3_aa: CASSSRPTGMNTEAFF

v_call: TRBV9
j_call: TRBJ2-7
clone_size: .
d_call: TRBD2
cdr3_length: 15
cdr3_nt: TGTGCCAGCAGCCCCGGGGGGGGATACGTCTACGAGCAGTACTTC
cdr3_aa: CASSPGGGYVYEQYF

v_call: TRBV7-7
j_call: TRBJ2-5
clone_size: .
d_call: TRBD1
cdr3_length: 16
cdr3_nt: TGTGCAGCAGGAATGGGGACAGGGGGCTTCCAAGAGACCCAGTACTTC
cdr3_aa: CAAGMGTGGFQETQYF

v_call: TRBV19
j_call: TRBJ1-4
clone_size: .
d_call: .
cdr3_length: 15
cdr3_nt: TGTGCCAGTAGTCCACCGGGACATCAGGATGAAAAACTGTTTTTT
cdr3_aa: CASSPPGHQDEKLFF

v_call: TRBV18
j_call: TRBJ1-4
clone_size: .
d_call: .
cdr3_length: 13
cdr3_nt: TGTGCCAGCTCACCCCGGGGGCGAGAAAAACTGTTTTTT
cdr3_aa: CASSPRGREKLFF

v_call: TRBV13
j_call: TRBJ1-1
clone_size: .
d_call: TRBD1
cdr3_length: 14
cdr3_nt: TGTGCCAGCAGGGACAGGGCCCAGAACACTGAAGCTTTCTTT
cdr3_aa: CASRDRAQNTEAFF

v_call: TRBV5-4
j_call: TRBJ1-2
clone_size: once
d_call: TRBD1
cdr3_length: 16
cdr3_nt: TGTGCCAGCAGCTTTGTAACAGGGACAGTTCACTATGGCTACACCTTC
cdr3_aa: CASSFVTGTVHYGYTF

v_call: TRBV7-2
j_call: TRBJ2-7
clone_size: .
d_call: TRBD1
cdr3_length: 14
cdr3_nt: TGTGCCAGCAGCCCGGACAGGGGAGGTTTGGAGCAGTACTTC
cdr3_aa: CASSPDRGGLEQYF

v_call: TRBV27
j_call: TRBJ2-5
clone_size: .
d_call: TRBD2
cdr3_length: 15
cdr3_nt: TGTGCCAGCAGTTTGCGGGGGGCCCCGCAAGAGACCCAGTACTTC
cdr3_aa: CASSLRGAPQETQYF

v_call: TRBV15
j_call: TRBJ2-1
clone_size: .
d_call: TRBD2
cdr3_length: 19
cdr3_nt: TGTGCCACCAGCAGAGAGAGGACTAGCGGGGGAACGTCCTACAATGAGCAGTTCTTC
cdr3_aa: CATSRERTSGGTSYNEQFF

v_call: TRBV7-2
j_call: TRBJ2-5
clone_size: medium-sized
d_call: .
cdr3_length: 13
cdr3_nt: TGTGCCACTCAAGGGGGGGGACAAGAGACCCAGTACTTC
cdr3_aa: CATQGGGQETQYF

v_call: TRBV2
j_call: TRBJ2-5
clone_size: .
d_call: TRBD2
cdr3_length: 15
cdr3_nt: TGTGCCAGCAGTGGGGCGCGGGGGGGTAGAGAGACCCAGTACTTC
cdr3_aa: CASSGARGGRETQYF

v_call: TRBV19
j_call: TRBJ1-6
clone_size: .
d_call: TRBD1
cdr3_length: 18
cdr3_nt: TGTGCCAGTAAAGATCCAGGACAGGGGAGCTCCTATAATTCACCCCTCCACTTT
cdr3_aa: CASKDPGQGSSYNSPLHF

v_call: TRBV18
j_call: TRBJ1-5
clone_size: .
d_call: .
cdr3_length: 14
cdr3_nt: TGTGCCAGCTCACCCTCCGGGACAAATCAGCCCCAGCATTTT
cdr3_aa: CASSPSGTNQPQHF

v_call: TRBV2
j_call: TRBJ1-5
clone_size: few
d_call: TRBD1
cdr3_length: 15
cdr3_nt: TGTGCCAGCAGTGACTCCAAAGAAGTGCCGGGACAGGGGGATTTT
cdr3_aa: CASSDSKEVPGQGDF

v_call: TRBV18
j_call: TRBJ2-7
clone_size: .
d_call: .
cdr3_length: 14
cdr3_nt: TGTGCCAGCTCACCTGAGAGGAGTGCCTACGAGCAGTACTTC
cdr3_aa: CASSPERSAYEQYF

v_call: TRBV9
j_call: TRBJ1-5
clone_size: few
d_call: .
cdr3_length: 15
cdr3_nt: TGTGCCAGCAGCCATACAGGGAATAGCAATCAGCCCCAGCATTTT
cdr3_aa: CASSHTGNSNQPQHF

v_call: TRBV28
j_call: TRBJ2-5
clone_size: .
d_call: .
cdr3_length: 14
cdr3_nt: TGTGCCAGCAGTTTAGCCGACGGCGAAGAGACCCAGTACTTC
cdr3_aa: CASSLADGEETQYF

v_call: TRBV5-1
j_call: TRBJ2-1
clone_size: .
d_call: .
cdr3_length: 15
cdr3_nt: TGCGCCAGCAGCTTGAGCCTAGCCACCTACAATGAGCAGTTCTTC
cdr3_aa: CASSLSLATYNEQFF

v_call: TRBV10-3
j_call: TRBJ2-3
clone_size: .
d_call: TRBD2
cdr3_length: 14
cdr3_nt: TGTGCCATCAGCCGGGGGGGCGTCGCAGATACGCAGTATTTT
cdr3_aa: CAISRGGVADTQYF

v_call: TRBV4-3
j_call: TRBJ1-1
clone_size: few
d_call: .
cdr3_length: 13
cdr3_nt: TGCGCCAGCAGCCAAGATGGTAAGAGTGAAGCTTTCTTT
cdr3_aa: CASSQDGKSEAFF

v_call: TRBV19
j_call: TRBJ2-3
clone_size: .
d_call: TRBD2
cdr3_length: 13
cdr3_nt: TGTGCCAGTAGCGGACTAGGATTGGATACGCAGTATTTT
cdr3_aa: CASSGLGLDTQYF

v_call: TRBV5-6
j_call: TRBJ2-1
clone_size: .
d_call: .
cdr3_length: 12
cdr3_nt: TGTGCCAGCAGCTTGGCCGACAATGAGCAGTTCTTC
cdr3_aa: CASSLADNEQFF

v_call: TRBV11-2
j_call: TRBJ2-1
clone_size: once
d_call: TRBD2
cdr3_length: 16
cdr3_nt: TGTGCCAGCAGCTTACGTCTAGCGGGGCCCTACAATGAGCAGTTCTTC
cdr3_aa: CASSLRLAGPYNEQFF